Reported below is one TCR beta chain. V was cut by 7 bases and J by 1 base, with 13 bases left in between. There are 14 residues in the CDR3. CDR1 and CDR2 from the germline V gene are SQVTM and ANQGSEA. The sample is drawn from a study of OX40 agonist ivuxolimab in advanced cancers. Profiled with immunoSEQ multiplex PCR; TCRdb holds only in-frame clones, not every one. The sample holds around 98,000 clones, around 85% seen once. V is TRBV29-1 and J is TRBJ2-2; D is undetermined. The source was CD4+ or CD8+ T cells sorted from blood, collected in a trial of the OX40 agonist ivuxolimab. The TCR sequence derives from an adult with an advanced solid tumor such as melanoma, head and neck, liver or kidney cancer. CDR3: CSAQPDQNTGELFF. The CDR3 DNA is TGCAGCGCCCAACCGGACCAGAACACCGGGGAGCTGTTTTTT.